This is a list of T cell receptor beta chains from one sample in a study of CD8 T cells in Susac syndrome. MiXCR was run by TCRdb on the immunoSEQ multiplex PCR reads, yielding one entry per CDR3 protein. Of roughly 400,000 distinct CDR3 sequences listed, roughly 85% are singletons. The sequencing input was CD8+ T cells from PBMCs. The receptors originated from a human donor with multiple sclerosis. Each CDR3 is given with its conserved first and last residue.

cdr3_aa	v_call
CASSYSTESYGYTF	TRBV6-6
CSAPEVGTSGYFYNEQFF	TRBV20-1
CASSPQQGRRDYTF	TRBV14
CASSDPDYPSNEQFF	TRBV2
CASSLWFSDRFQETQYF	TRBV28
CASSDPSGVALEQYF	TRBV6-1
CASSLSQGAVGYTF	TRBV5-5
CASSNWTGAIRSSYNSPLHF	TRBV21-1
CASSVGQGPMNTEAFF	TRBV9
CASSPPTAGREKLFF	TRBV18
CASSLFPAGGTGELFF	TRBV12-3/TRBV12-4
CASSFMGGRAFYEQYF	TRBV27
CASSSSLAGGPLGTDTQYF	TRBV27
CASTQVVGEKLFF	TRBV4-1
CASSQDRMLGYTEAFF	TRBV4-1
CASSSRTAGEQYF	TRBV7-6
CASSLTSGKPNEQFF	TRBV27
CASSQGWGYEQYF	TRBV3-1
CASRLGAEEKLFF	TRBV2
CAWSVQLNEKLFF	TRBV30
CASSPRTSGGTYEQYF	TRBV9
CASTPGAKGWTEAFF	TRBV27
CASSEAWNQPQHF	TRBV6-1
CASSYSAHDEQYF	TRBV6-5
CAVGSGTEGTGELFF	TRBV3-1
CASRDWSVTEAFF	TRBV6-5
CASNTGPTGADTEAFF	TRBV12-3/TRBV12-4
CASSPVGGGETQYF	TRBV28
CASSVPEALGEQYF	TRBV2
CASSQETGFYYTF	TRBV4-2
CASTRLAGAGDTQYF	TRBV4-1
CSAREPGTSISNEQFF	TRBV20-1
CASSSLGETNEKLFF	TRBV6-5
CASSGGAGKNIQYF	TRBV4-1
CASSLIGADIQETQYF	TRBV7-6
CAISAWTENTEAFF	TRBV10-3
CASSYSTPQRTDTQYF	TRBV6-5
CASSPGQDPFEQYF	TRBV7-6
CASMTRVFEAFF	TRBV7-8
CAGSQEGLGPAQDEEQYF	TRBV4-2
CASSFEGDRKQYF	TRBV5-4
CASSYEGLEAFF	TRBV6-2/TRBV6-3
CASSPGKRGRGSLEETQYF	TRBV5-4
CASSVRTIKETQYF	TRBV2
CASSLSTAMNTEAFF	TRBV4-1